Listed here are 14 T cell receptor beta chains from one sample, sequenced in a study of blood T cells in healthy people across ages (dated by TCRdb to the mid-2010s). The library was obtained by 5' RACE. Sequencer: Illumina HiSeq 2500. A second roughly 7 to 12 cycle PCR used a sample-barcoded 5' primer and a J-beta primer mix. Starting from the raw public reads, TCRdb applied fastp trimming at Q25, assembled clones with MiXCR and retained in-frame beta chains. For every CDR3 protein sequence, its rows merge into one entry that carries the most common genes and DNA. The sample table holds about 570,000 distinct CDR3 sequences, of which about 25% were seen once. The ten most abundant clones make up about 18% of the sample. The specimen was blood. The receptors were gathered from a woman aged 70-85 years in good health.

The chain combines TRBV3-1 with TRBJ1-4, with D possibly matching TRBD1 (5 bases). The CDR3 contains 17 residues. Germline V lookup: CDR1 LGHDT, CDR2 YNNKEL (reference sequence). V lost 5 bases to trimming and J lost 8 bases, with 24 bases between them. The chain's CDR3 is CASSTGHLVKPREKLFF. The CDR3 coding sequence is TGTGCCAGCAGCACCGGACATCTCGTTAAACCCCGGGAAAAACTGTTTTTT.

The genes are TRBV28 and TRBJ1-5; TRBD1 matches 7 bases. From germline, CDR1 is MDHEN and CDR2 SYDVKM. CDR3 length equals 16 residues. Germline trimming cut 3 bases from V and 6 bases from J; bases unmatched to any gene: 11. The CDR3 bases are TGTGCCAGCAGTTTGGGGACAGCGGGGGGATCTCAGCCCCAGCATTTT. Its protein product is CASSLGTAGGSQPQHF.

The J gene is TRBJ2-3, the V gene TRBV29-1; D gene uncertain. The CDR3 has 14 amino acids. V shed 5 bases and J shed 2 bases, with 14 bases lying between them. Germline V lookup: CDR1 SQVTM, CDR2 ANQGSEA. The CDR3 loop is CSVIDQTYTDTQYF. The CDR3 nucleotides are TGCAGCGTTATAGACCAGACATACACAGATACGCAGTATTTT.

The V gene is TRBV5-1, the J gene TRBJ1-3; tentative D call: TRBD1 (5 bases). This CDR3 is 16 amino acids long. V was clipped by 0 bases and J by 0 bases, with 10 bases between them. Germline loops: CDR1 SGHRS, CDR2 YFSETQ. CDR3 in amino acids: CASSLGGAPSGNTIYF. CDR3 DNA sequence: TGCGCCAGCAGCTTGGGAGGGGCCCCCTCTGGAAACACCATATATTTT.

In nucleotides, the CDR3 is TGTGCCAGCAGCCAAAGCGGGGTGGACTCTGGGGCCAACGTCCTGACTTTC. This translates into CASSQSGVDSGANVLTF. The chain has TRBV4-2 and TRBJ2-6; 7 nucleotides align to TRBD2. V dropped 2 bases and J dropped 0; count of bases not matched to a gene: 4. Germline CDR1 is LGHNA and CDR2 is YNFKEQ. The CDR3 covers 17 residues.

This clonotype was detected ten times or more. The gene calls are TRBV7-2 and TRBJ2-5, with D unresolved. The DNA end is a closer match to TRBJ2-7, so the J assignment may be wrong. The germline V gene encodes CDR1 SGHTA and CDR2 FQGNSA. The length of the CDR3 is 14 residues. For the CDR3, the DNA is TGTGCCAGCAGCTCCGGGTCGTCAAGCTACGAGCAGTACTTC. This encodes CASSSGSSSYEQYF.

The chain uses TRBV28 and TRBJ2-7; 11 bases are shared with TRBD1. The J call may be incorrect, as the DNA end agrees better with TRBJ2-1. CDR1 and CDR2 from the germline V gene are MDHEN and SYDVKM. This CDR3 has 15 residues. The CDR3 nucleotides are TGTGCCAGCAGTAATGCCGGGACAGGGGGCAATGAGCAGTTCTTC. Amino acid sequence: CASSNAGTGGNEQFF.

The table lists this clonotype with many counts. The chain combines TRBV5-6 with TRBJ1-4; D not certain. CDR1 is SGHDT, CDR2 YYEEEE, per germline. This CDR3 comprises 13 residues. Trimming left V 1 base short and J 8 bases short, with 9 bases between. The CDR3 DNA sequence: TGTGCCAGCAGCTTGCCCGGGAGGGAAAAACTGTTTTTT. Encoded protein: CASSLPGREKLFF.

The chain recombines TRBV9 with TRBJ2-5; D unclear. The DNA end is more similar to TRBJ2-7, so the J call may be wrong. There are 14 residues in the CDR3. Germline V gene lookup returns CDR1 SGDLS and CDR2 YYNGEE. The CDR3 protein is CASSVSQSAYEQYF. In DNA form, the CDR3 reads TGTGCCAGCAGCGTTTCCCAGTCAGCCTACGAGCAGTACTTC.

This clonotype showed up just a few times. This chain links TRBV20-1 with TRBJ1-1; no firm D call. CDR1 is DFQATT, CDR2 SNEGSKA, per germline (reference sequence). The CDR3 loop spans 13 amino acids. V dropped 5 bases and J dropped 0 bases, with 10 bases sitting between them. The CDR3 protein is CSAREQLNTEAFF. The CDR3 DNA reads TGCAGTGCTCGTGAGCAGTTGAACACTGAAGCTTTCTTT.

V is TRBV7-9 and J is TRBJ2-5, with 7 bases identical to TRBD2. Matching the DNA end better, TRBJ2-1 makes the J call doubtful. Germline lookup yields CDR1 SEHNR and CDR2 FQNEAQ (reference sequence). This CDR3 is built from 13 residues. The CDR3 sequence is CASSLDIAGEQFF. Written as DNA, the CDR3 is TGTGCCAGCAGCTTAGACATAGCGGGCGAGCAGTTCTTC.

In regard to this clonotype: Sequence at one end of the junction differs from germline and may be a read error. V usage is TRBV12-5 and J usage is TRBJ2-5; no firm D call. Germline CDR1 reads LGHNT; CDR2 reads FRNRAP. There are 15 residues in the CDR3. For the CDR3, the DNA is TGTGCTAGTGGCTTGGGTCTGGCGGCCCAAGAGACCCAGTACTTC. This codes for CASGLGLAAQETQYF.

With regard to this clonotype: The CDR3 does not close with the conserved phenylalanine or tryptophan, likely indicating a read error. The DNA is omitted, as the CDR3 cannot be located on it reliably, and the CDR3 follows TCRdb's listing. The chain uses TRBV4-1 and TRBJ1-2; the D segment call TRBD1 is taken from the table without a DNA check. Germline values: CDR1 MGHRA, CDR2 YSYEKL. The CDR3 numbers 12 amino acids, ends counted. The CDR3 loop reads CASSQDRGGLIL.

For this clonotype: The germline gene is not matched at one end of the junction; a read error may be the cause. The rearrangement links TRBV19 to TRBJ2-6, with D maybe TRBD1 (5 bases). The CDR3 extends over 14 amino acids. Germline CDR1 reads LNHDA; CDR2 reads SQIVND (reference sequence). CDR3: CASSQGTGANVPTF. CDR3 nucleotides: TGTGCCAGTAGCCAGGGCACTGGGGCCAACGTCCCGACTTTC.